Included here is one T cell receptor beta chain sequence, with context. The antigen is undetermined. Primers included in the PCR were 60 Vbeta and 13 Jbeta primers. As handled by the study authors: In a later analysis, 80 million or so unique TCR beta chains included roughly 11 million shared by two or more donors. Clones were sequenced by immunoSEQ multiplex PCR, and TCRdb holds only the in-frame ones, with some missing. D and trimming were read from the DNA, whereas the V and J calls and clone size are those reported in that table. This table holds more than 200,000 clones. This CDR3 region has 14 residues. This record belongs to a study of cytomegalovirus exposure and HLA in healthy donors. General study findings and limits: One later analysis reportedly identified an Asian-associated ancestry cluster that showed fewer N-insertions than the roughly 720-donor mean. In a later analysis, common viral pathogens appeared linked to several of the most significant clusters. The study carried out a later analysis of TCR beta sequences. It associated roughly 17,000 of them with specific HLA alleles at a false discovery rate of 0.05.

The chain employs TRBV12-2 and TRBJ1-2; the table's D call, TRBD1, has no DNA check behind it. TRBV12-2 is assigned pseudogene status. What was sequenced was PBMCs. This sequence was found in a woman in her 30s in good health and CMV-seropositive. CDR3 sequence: CASRRTGENYGYTF. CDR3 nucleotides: TGTGCAAGTCGCCGGACAGGGGAAAACTATGGCTACACCTTC.